The rows below give T cell receptor beta chains drawn from one sample of a study of blood T cell repertoires in COVID-19. Clones were sequenced by immunoSEQ multiplex PCR, and TCRdb holds only the in-frame ones, with some missing. The table includes a few hundred thousand clones, around nine tenths detected once. The sample taken for sequencing was peripheral blood. The receptors were sampled from a woman in her 70s with active or convalescent COVID-19. Both conserved end residues are part of each CDR3. Fields, in order: D gene, J gene, V gene, clone size, CDR3 DNA, CDR3 protein. A D gene is named only where the DNA matches it firmly. Rows may omit the clone size; those that give it use once, few, many or a size class.

>-|TRBJ1-5|TRBV4-1|-
TGCGCCAGCAGCGACGTAACAGGGCCGGGTCAGCCCCAGCATTTT
CASSDVTGPGQPQHF
>-|TRBJ1-1|TRBV15|once
TGTGCCACCAGCAGAGGTGGACTTCTATCGCGAGCTTTCTTT
CATSRGGLLSRAFF
>-|TRBJ1-5|TRBV7-6|-
TGTGCCAGCAGCTTAGCGGGGGAGGGTACCCAGCATTTT
CASSLAGEGTQHF
>TRBD1|TRBJ2-1|TRBV24-1|-
TGTGCCACCAGTGATCCCCCTCCGGGACAGACCATAGGTGAGCAGTTCTTC
CATSDPPPGQTIGEQFF
>-|TRBJ2-7|TRBV4-3|-
TGCGCCAGCAGCCTCCAGGCCATAGGGGGTTACGAGCAGTACTTC
CASSLQAIGGYEQYF
>-|TRBJ1-6|TRBV25-1|-
TGTGCCAGCAGTGACAGTAGGGGATATAATTCACCCCTCCACTTT
CASSDSRGYNSPLHF
>-|TRBJ2-6|TRBV7-6|-
TGTGCCAGCAGCTTAAGAGGGTCTGGGGCCAACGTCCTGACTTTC
CASSLRGSGANVLTF
>-|TRBJ2-1|TRBV5-5|-
TGTGCCAGCAGCTTGGACTTCTCCTACAATGAGCAGTTCTTC
CASSLDFSYNEQFF
>TRBD1|TRBJ2-7|TRBV6-2/TRBV6-3|-
TGTGCCAGCAGTTGGGACAGGGGATTCTACGAGCAGTACTTC
CASSWDRGFYEQYF
>-|TRBJ1-4|TRBV7-9|-
TGTGCCAGCAGCTTATTGGGCAGGGTGGACGAAAAACTGTTTTTT
CASSLLGRVDEKLFF
>-|TRBJ2-1|TRBV5-4|once
TGTGCCAGCAGCCAAGACGGGTCCTACAATGAGCAGTTCTTC
CASSQDGSYNEQFF
>-|TRBJ2-5|TRBV6-5|-
TGTGCCAGCAGTTACAGAGGAGGGGGCGAGGAGACCCAGTACTTC
CASSYRGGGEETQYF
>TRBD1|TRBJ1-2|TRBV6-2/TRBV6-3|-
TGTGCCAGCAGCTCACTCCCCCCGGGACAGGGGGACGGCTACACCTTC
CASSSLPPGQGDGYTF
>-|TRBJ2-7|TRBV24-1|-
TGTGCCACCAGTGAGGACACCTACGAGCAGTACTTC
CATSEDTYEQYF
>TRBD1|TRBJ2-3|TRBV7-2|-
TGTGCCAGCAGCTCGGACCAGGGGGCCTTCACAGATACGCAGTATTTT
CASSSDQGAFTDTQYF
>-|TRBJ1-2|TRBV4-3|-
TGCGCCAGCAGCCAATATCCAGGCCTTTCCTATGGCTACACCTTC
CASSQYPGLSYGYTF
>-|TRBJ1-5|TRBV24-1|-
TGTGCCACCAGTGTCGGACAAATCAATCAGCCCCAGCATTTT
CATSVGQINQPQHF
>TRBD1|TRBJ2-7|TRBV4-3|once
TGCGCCAGCAGCCAAGACTTAGGACAGGGGCAGTGGGAGCAGTACTTC
CASSQDLGQGQWEQYF
>-|TRBJ1-5|TRBV7-2|-
TGTGCCAGCAGCTTAGCGGCGGGGTCTAGCAATCAGCCCCAGCATTTT
CASSLAAGSSNQPQHF
>-|TRBJ2-3|TRBV2|-
TGTGCCAGCAGTGAAAACAGGGCCACAGATACGCAGTATTTT
CASSENRATDTQYF
>TRBD1|TRBJ2-3|TRBV7-9|-
TGTGCCAGCACCAAACGGGACAGGGGCACAGATACGCAGTATTTT
CASTKRDRGTDTQYF
>-|TRBJ2-4|TRBV21-1|few
TGTGCCAGCAGCAAATGCCCCTTGGACACCCCCCTTAAAAACATTCAGTACTTC
CASSKCPLDTPLKNIQYF
>TRBD1|TRBJ1-5|TRBV6-1|-
TGTGCCAGCAGAAGCGGGACAGGGACGCAGCCCCAGCATTTT
CASRSGTGTQPQHF
>TRBD2|TRBJ2-5|TRBV11-3|-
TGTGCCAGCAGCCAGCGGGGTCCCCAAGAGACCCAGTACTTC
CASSQRGPQETQYF
>TRBD2|TRBJ2-3|TRBV2|-
TGTGCCAGCATCCCACTAGCGTCTAGCACAGATACGCAGTATTTT
CASIPLASSTDTQYF
>-|TRBJ2-3|TRBV6-2/TRBV6-3|-
TGTGCCAGCAGTTACGGCCGGCGGGGGCTGTACACAGATACGCAGTATTTT
CASSYGRRGLYTDTQYF
>TRBD2|TRBJ2-3|TRBV7-6|once
TGTGCCAGCAGCCCCTATCGGGGGGGGGCAAGGACAGATACGCAGTATTTT
CASSPYRGGARTDTQYF
>-|TRBJ2-2|TRBV9|-
TGTGCCAGCAGCGTTAGGGCGGGCGGGGAGCTGTTTTTT
CASSVRAGGELFF
>-|TRBJ2-7|TRBV27|-
TGTGCCAGCAGTGAGGCATCGGCAAGTCTGACCGAGCAGTACTTC
CASSEASASLTEQYF
>-|TRBJ1-3|TRBV7-2|-
TGTGCCAGCAGCTCAGGGTACTCTGGAAACACCATATATTTT
CASSSGYSGNTIYF
>-|TRBJ2-7|TRBV7-2|-
TGTGCCAGCAGCTTAGGAGTGACAGGGACTTACGAGCAGTACTTC
CASSLGVTGTYEQYF
>TRBD1|TRBJ2-2|TRBV5-1|-
TGCGCCAGCAGCTTCGGGACAGGGGTTACCGGGGAGCTGTTTTTT
CASSFGTGVTGELFF
>-|TRBJ1-4|TRBV5-5|-
TGTGCCAGCAGCTCCGTCCATTCCAGCTTACAGGTAACAACTAATGAAAAACTGTTTTTT
CASSSVHSSLQVTTNEKLFF
>-|TRBJ1-4|TRBV7-9|-
TGTGCCAGCAGCTTAGCCAACAGGGAAAAACTGTTTTTT
CASSLANREKLFF
>-|TRBJ1-6|TRBV5-6|-
TGTGCCAGCAGCCAACTATGGAGCTCCTATAATTCACCCCTCCACTTT
CASSQLWSSYNSPLHF
>TRBD1|TRBJ1-1|TRBV9|-
TGTGCCAGCAGCGAGGGGGCTAGCACTGAAGCTTTCTTT
CASSEGASTEAFF
>TRBD1|TRBJ1-3|TRBV7-9|-
TGTGCCAGCAGAGAGACAGGGGGAATCTCTGGAAACACCATATATTTT
CASRETGGISGNTIYF
>-|TRBJ1-1|TRBV27|few
TGTGCCAGCAGTCCCGGGTCGGCCATGAACACTGAAGCTTTCTTT
CASSPGSAMNTEAFF
>TRBD1|TRBJ2-2|TRBV10-1|-
TGCGCCACCGGTAGAGACAGGGCCGGGGAGCTGTTTTTT
CATGRDRAGELFF
>-|TRBJ1-1|TRBV4-3|few
TGCGCCAGCAGCCAAGGGGGCAGATCTCCCACTGAAGCTTTCTTT
CASSQGGRSPTEAFF
>TRBD1|TRBJ1-2|TRBV29-1|-
TGCAGCGTTTTGGAGACGGGACAGAATTTCACCTTC
CSVLETGQNFTF
>-|TRBJ1-2|TRBV24-1|-
TGTGCCACCAGTGATCAAGCCCGGAAGCGTGGCTACACCTTC
CATSDQARKRGYTF
>-|TRBJ1-4|TRBV6-1|-
TGTGCCAGCAGTGAAGGTCGGGTCTCAACTAATGAAAAACTGTTTTTT
CASSEGRVSTNEKLFF
>-|TRBJ1-2|TRBV3-1/TRBV3-2|-
TGTGCCAGCAGCCAAGCCCCCCATTATGGCTACACCTTC
CASSQAPHYGYTF
>-|TRBJ1-1|TRBV14|-
TGTGCCAGCAGCCCATACAGGGACACTGAAGCTTTCTTT
CASSPYRDTEAFF
>TRBD1|TRBJ1-2|TRBV2|-
TGTGCCAGCAGTGAAGAATCCCGGACAGGGGGCCATTATGGCTACACCTTC
CASSEESRTGGHYGYTF